What follows are 17 T cell receptor beta chains derived from one specimen sequenced in a study of T-cell reconstitution after alpha-beta-depleted transplantation in children. Using unique molecular identifiers, the investigators prepared the TCRbeta library. TCRdb re-called the PCR reads through MiXCR, storing one row per CDR3 protein. In the table there are 83,000 or so distinct CDR3 sequences, roughly 8.3% of which are singletons. The sample here was PBMCs from the stem cell graft donor, taken from the stem cell graft. These receptors were obtained from a human donor who donated a stem cell graft to a child with congenital amegakaryocytic thrombocytopenia.

This clonotype has ten or more counts. The rearrangement uses TRBV5-1 and TRBJ2-2; TRBD2 matches at 9 bases. CDR1 is SGHRS and CDR2 is YFSETQ in the germline V gene. The CDR3 has 19 residues. J was trimmed by 1 base and V by 2 bases; bases with no gene match: 12. The CDR3 is CASSLFVSGSPGNTGELFF. The CDR3 DNA reads TGCGCCAGCAGCTTATTCGTTAGCGGGAGTCCTGGGAACACCGGGGAGCTGTTTTTT.

This clonotype has ten or more counts. This chain links TRBV11-2 with TRBJ2-3; unclear D gene. Germline loops: CDR1 SGHAT, CDR2 FQNNGV. Trimming shortened V by 1 base and J by 6 bases, and 11 bases separated the two germline ends. The CDR3 totals 14 residues. The CDR3 reads CASSLVGQGDTQYF. CDR3 in DNA: TGTGCCAGCAGCTTAGTAGGTCAAGGGGATACGCAGTATTTT.

This clonotype was detected ten times or more. V gene TRBV7-9 combines with J gene TRBJ1-4, with D unresolved. Trimming left V 3 bases short and J 3 bases short, with 8 bases between. The germline gives CDR1 SEHNR, CDR2 FQNEAQ (reference sequence). This CDR3 region has 14 residues. Here the CDR3 DNA reads TGTGCCAGCAGCTTGCACGCGGCTAATGAAAAACTGTTTTTT. Protein sequence: CASSLHAANEKLFF.

The chain is built from TRBV7-9 and TRBJ2-3; D ambiguous. Per germline, CDR1 SEHNR and CDR2 FQNEAQ (reference sequence). The CDR3 runs 13 residues. V gave up 5 bases and J gave up 4 bases, with 10 bases separating them. The CDR3 sequence: CASSISDADTQYF. CDR3 nucleotide sequence: TGTGCCAGCAGCATTTCAGACGCAGATACGCAGTATTTT.

This clonotype was recorded many times. The chain uses TRBV12-3 or TRBV12-4 and TRBJ2-7; 12 bases fit TRBD1. The CDR3 is 16 residues long. With V trimmed by 7 bases and J by 0 bases, 7 bases remained unmatched. For the CDR3, the DNA is TGTGCCAGCACCCGGGGGACAGGGGGCTTCTCCTACGAGCAGTACTTC. This codes for CASTRGTGGFSYEQYF.

This clonotype was observed at least ten times. The rearrangement joins TRBV6-2 or TRBV6-3 to TRBJ2-7; TRBD2 might be the D (6 bases). This CDR3 has 14 residues. Germline CDR1 MNHEY, CDR2 SVGEGT. V was shortened by 6 bases and J by 2 bases, with 14 bases between the two germline ends. CDR3 coding DNA: TGTGCCAGCAGCAATCCACCGGGGGCCTACGAGCAGTACTTC. Protein product: CASSNPPGAYEQYF.

This clonotype was counted many times. The CDR3 is CASSFSATETQYF. CDR3 nucleotide sequence: TGTGCCAGCAGTTTTAGCGCCACAGAGACCCAGTACTTC. The chain employs TRBV12-3 or TRBV12-4 and TRBJ2-5; D perhaps matches TRBD2 (5 bases). This CDR3 has 13 residues. V gave up 3 bases and J gave up 4 bases, with 9 bases separating them.

This clonotype has a count of ten or more. The chain combines TRBV12-3 or TRBV12-4 with TRBJ1-4, with a tentative D call TRBD1 (5 bases). The CDR3 length is 14 residues. V lost 5 bases and J 4 bases, leaving 11 bases between the germline ends. CDR3 DNA sequence: TGTGCCAGCAGTATGACAGCATATAATGAAAAACTGTTTTTT. Its translation is CASSMTAYNEKLFF.

This chain links TRBV30 with TRBJ2-3; 7 nucleotides match TRBD1. The CDR3 consists of 15 residues. V trimming: 4 bases; J trimming: 0 bases; junction bases outside the gene matches: 7. CDR1 is GTSNPN, CDR2 SVGIG, per germline (reference sequence). The CDR3 here is CAWTEGQRSTDTQYF. CDR3 nucleotides: TGTGCCTGGACCGAGGGACAGAGAAGCACAGATACGCAGTATTTT. The variable domain in full, with the rest retrieved from reference TRBV30 and TRBJ2-3, is SQTIHQWPATLVQPVGSPLSLECTVEGTSNPNLYWYRQAAGRGLQLLFYSVGIGQISSEVPQNLSASRPQDRQFILSSKKLLLSDSGFYLCAWTEGQRSTDTQYFGPGTRLTVL.

This clonotype has ten or more counts. CDR3 protein: CSATLQETQYF. CDR3 bases: TGCAGTGCGACACTCCAAGAGACCCAGTACTTC. This chain joins TRBV20-1 and TRBJ2-5, with D hard to call. Germline V gene data show CDR1 as DFQATT and CDR2 as SNEGSKA (reference sequence). The V end lost 6 bases, the J end lost 1 base, and 6 bases lay between the germline ends. This CDR3 has 11 residues.

This clonotype was counted at least ten times. CDR3 residues: CASSLVAGLAGYEQYF. In DNA, the CDR3 is TGCGCCAGCAGCTTGGTGGCGGGACTAGCGGGCTACGAGCAGTACTTC. This sequence joins TRBV5-1 and TRBJ2-7, with TRBD2 matching over 12 bases. Germline V gives CDR1 SGHRS, CDR2 YFSETQ. The CDR3 runs to 16 residues. V lost 0 bases and J lost 3; bases outside the gene matches: 4. Together with reference TRBV5-1 and TRBJ2-7, the CDR3 gives the full variable domain: KAGVTQTPRYLIKTRGQQVTLSCSPISGHRSVSWYQQTPGQGLQFLFEYFSETQRNKGNFPGRFSGRQFSNSRSEMNVSTLELGDSALYLCASSLVAGLAGYEQYFGPGTRLTVT.

The chain has TRBV20-1 and TRBJ1-3; D remains unclear. CDR3 size: 14 residues. CDR1 is DFQATT, CDR2 SNEGSKA, per germline (reference sequence). V shed 7 bases and J shed 2 bases, with 15 bases lying between them. The CDR3 is CSVTAGYPGNTIYF. The CDR3 DNA reads TGCAGTGTAACGGCGGGGTACCCTGGAAACACCATATATTTT.

This clonotype was counted ten times or more. The gene calls are TRBV2 and TRBJ2-1; 8 bases are shared with TRBD2. Germline V gene lookup returns CDR1 SNHLY and CDR2 FYNNEI. V dropped 4 bases and J dropped 0; count of bases not matched to a gene: 14. The CDR3 is 19 residues long. CDR3 coding DNA: TGTGCCAGCAGTGCGGGTTCCTTTAGCGGGAAGAGCTCCTACAATGAGCAGTTCTTC. It specifies CASSAGSFSGKSSYNEQFF.

This clonotype was observed at least ten times. The chain joins TRBV6-2 or TRBV6-3 to TRBJ2-7; no clear D gene. CDR1 is MNHEY and CDR2 is SVGEGT in the germline V gene. V was shortened by 11 bases and J by 0 bases, with 11 bases between the two germline ends. The CDR3 loop spans 12 amino acids. CDR3 bases: TGTGCCGGCGGCGCGAGCTCCTACGAGCAGTACTTC. Translated: CAGGASSYEQYF.

The table lists this clonotype with many counts. In nucleotides, the CDR3 is TGTGCCAGCAGTTTAGCCCCGACAGGGTACGAGCAGTACTTC. It specifies CASSLAPTGYEQYF. The chain couples TRBV12-3 or TRBV12-4 to TRBJ2-7; 7 bases align to TRBD1. The CDR3 runs 14 residues. Trimming took 0 bases from V and 4 from J; bases not matched to a gene: 3.

This clonotype was counted only a few times. CDR3 in DNA: TGTGCCAGCAGTCCAGACAGGCGTGAAGCTTTCTTT. Protein: CASSPDRREAFF. This chain connects TRBV12-3 or TRBV12-4 to TRBJ1-1, with a possible D match to TRBD1 (6 bases). The CDR3 totals 12 residues. V lost 5 bases to trimming and J lost 7 bases, with 11 bases between them.

This clonotype was seen at least ten times. The chain recombines TRBV20-1 with TRBJ1-6; D is unclear. CDR3 size: 13 residues. V was shortened by 3 bases and J by 7 bases, with 10 bases between the two germline ends. Looked up from germline, CDR1 is DFQATT and CDR2 is SNEGSKA (reference sequence). DNA for the CDR3: TGCAGTGCTAGTAGCCTGCGGAATTCACCCCTCCACTTT. Amino acids: CSASSLRNSPLHF.